This entry lists 9 T cell receptor beta chains sequenced from one sample in a study of blood T cell repertoires in COVID-19. The assay was immunoSEQ multiplex PCR, and TCRdb's table has in-frame clones only and misses some. The data hold over 80,000 clones, with less than 90% observed a single time. The material sequenced was peripheral blood. Receptors originate from a man at least 80 years old with active or convalescent COVID-19.

This rearrangement joins TRBV5-4 to TRBJ1-2; D possibly corresponds to TRBD1 (6 bases). The CDR3 consists of 15 residues. The V and J ends lost 4 bases and 3 bases respectively, with 16 bases between them. In germline, CDR1 is SGHNT, CDR2 YYREEE (reference sequence). The CDR3 coding sequence is TGTGCCAGCAGCAGGGGGGGCGTGGGTGACTATGGCTACACCTTC. Its translation: CASSRGGVGDYGYTF.

This rearrangement joins TRBV5-4 to TRBJ1-2; no clear D gene. The V gene's germline CDR1 is SGHNT and CDR2 YYREEE (reference sequence). With 0 bases removed from V and 7 bases from J, the gap between germline ends came to 13 bases. This CDR3 region has 14 residues. CDR3 loop: CASSLASDLGGYTF. As DNA, the CDR3 is TGTGCCAGCAGCTTGGCTTCTGATCTAGGTGGCTACACCTTC. Supplemented by reference TRBV5-4 and TRBJ1-2, the full variable domain reads ETGVTQSPTHLIKTRGQQVTLRCSSQSGHNTVSWYQQALGQGPQFIFQYYREEENGRGNFPPRFSGLQFPNYSSELNVNALELDDSALYLCASSLASDLGGYTFGSGTRLTVV.

This sequence joins TRBV3-1 (or the pseudogene TRBV3-2) and TRBJ1-2, with D possibly matching TRBD1 (5 bases). CDR3 length: 14 amino acids. CDR1 and CDR2 from the germline V gene are LGHDT and YNNKEL (reference sequence). Trimming removed 1 base from V and 3 bases from J, with 9 bases in between. CDR3 in amino acids: CASSQGSQDYGYTF. As DNA, the CDR3 is TGTGCCAGCAGCCAAGGATCACAGGACTATGGCTACACCTTC.

The V gene is TRBV10-2, the J gene TRBJ2-5, with D hard to call. The ends were cut back, 8 bases at V and 4 bases at J, with 14 bases in the middle. The CDR3 covers 13 residues. The germline V gene encodes CDR1 WSHSY and CDR2 SAAADI. The CDR3 DNA reads as TGCGCCAGCTCAGGCGAGAACCCAGAGACCCAGTACTTC. This codes for CASSGENPETQYF.

The sample holds a few counts of this clone. V usage is TRBV4-3 and J usage is TRBJ1-4, with 7 bases fitting TRBD1. Germline lookup yields CDR1 LGHNA and CDR2 YSLEER. With V trimmed by 2 bases and J by 2 bases, 5 bases remained unmatched. This CDR3 has 16 residues. In DNA, the CDR3 is TGCGCCAGCAGCCAACTCCCGGGACAGACTAATGAAAAACTGTTTTTT. Protein: CASSQLPGQTNEKLFF.

The gene calls are TRBV15 and TRBJ2-7, with 7 nucleotides matching TRBD2. With V trimmed by 1 base and J by 2 bases, 5 bases remained unmatched. Germline V gene lookup returns CDR1 LNHNV and CDR2 YYDKDF (reference sequence). This CDR3 contains 15 residues. The CDR3 DNA sequence: TGTGCCACCAGCAGAGGCGGGAGTATGACCTACGAGCAGTACTTC. Its protein is CATSRGGSMTYEQYF.

This clone has only one observation. This sequence joins TRBV6-6 and TRBJ2-7; 12 positions match TRBD2. CDR3 length equals 14 residues. Germline CDR1 and CDR2: MNHNY and SVGAGI (reference sequence). J was trimmed by 6 bases and V by 6 bases; bases with no gene match: 6. DNA of the CDR3: TGTGCCAGCAGCCGCGGACTAGCGGGAACCGAGCAGTACTTC. Translation gives CASSRGLAGTEQYF.

As regards this clone: A junction end diverges from the germline sequence, so it may reflect a read error. This chain links TRBV5-4 with TRBJ2-7; 14 positions agree with TRBD2. CDR3 length: 14 amino acids. Germline CDR1 and CDR2: SGHNT and YYREEE (reference sequence). The CDR3 protein is CASSSGLAGDGFGF. CDR3 in DNA: TGTGCCAGCAGCTCGGGACTAGCGGGAGATGGCTTCGGATTC. Full variable domain (rest looked up from reference TRBV5-4 and TRBJ2-7): ETGVTQSPTHLIKTRGQQVTLRCSSQSGHNTVSWYQQALGQGPQFIFQYYREEENGRGNFPPRFSGLQFPNYSSELNVNALELDDSALYLCASSSGLAGDGFGFGPGTRLTVT.

The chain links TRBV6-5 to TRBJ2-7; 9 bases align to TRBD2. The CDR3 runs to 14 residues. The junction had 3 bases not matched to a gene; V was cut back by 4 bases and J by 2 bases. Germline CDR1 MNHEY, CDR2 SVGAGI. The CDR3 spells CASSSLAGTYEQYF. The CDR3 coding sequence is TGTGCCAGCAGTTCACTAGCGGGTACCTACGAGCAGTACTTC.